The sequence of this TCR beta chain was determined in a study of identical twins' blood T cells. Study findings and constraints: Twins shared more top CDR3 clonotypes than unrelated donors did. Shared CDR3 clonotype counts tracked mainly the product of cloneset sizes.

Original analysis: Per-library CDR3 reads ranged about 2 to 3.6 million; clonotypes, ~85,000 to ~500,000. Via MiXCR, TCRdb re-called the 5' RACE reads, giving one row per CDR3 protein. The V and J calls come from TCRdb's annotation, not from the publication. The repertoire consists of fewer than 450,000 distinct CDR3 sequences, with under 30% occurring once and the leading ten covering more than 5.5%. Germline V gives CDR1 LGHNT, CDR2 FRNRAP. V shed 4 bases and J shed 0 bases, with 16 bases lying between them. This CDR3 is built from 17 residues. In this sample, this clonotype turned up many times. Its specificity is unknown.

The sample was PBMCs. V is TRBV12-5 and J is TRBJ1-5, with D perhaps TRBD1 (5 bases). This TCR was sampled from a woman between 18 and 49 years old in good health. In DNA, the CDR3 is TGTGCTAGTGGTTCCATCCTAGGGGTTTATAGCAATCAGCCCCAGCATTTT. Translating gives CASGSILGVYSNQPQHF.